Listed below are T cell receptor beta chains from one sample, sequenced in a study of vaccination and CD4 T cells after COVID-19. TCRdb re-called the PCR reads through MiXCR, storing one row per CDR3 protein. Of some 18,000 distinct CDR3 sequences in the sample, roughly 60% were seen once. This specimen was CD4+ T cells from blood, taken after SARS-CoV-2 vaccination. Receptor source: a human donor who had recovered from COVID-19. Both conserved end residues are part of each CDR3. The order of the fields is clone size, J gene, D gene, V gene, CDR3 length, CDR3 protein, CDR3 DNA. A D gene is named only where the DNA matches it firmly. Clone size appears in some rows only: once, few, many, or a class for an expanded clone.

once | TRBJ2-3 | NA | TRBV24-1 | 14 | CATSDFRGTDTQYF | TGTGCCACCAGTGATTTCCGTGGCACAGATACGCAGTATTTT
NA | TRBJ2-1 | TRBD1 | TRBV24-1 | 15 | CATSNWDRVGNEQFF | TGTGCCACCAGTAATTGGGACAGGGTCGGCAATGAGCAGTTCTTC
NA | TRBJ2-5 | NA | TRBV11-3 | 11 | CASSLGQGEYF | TGTGCCAGCAGCTTAGGGCAGGGAGAGTACTTC
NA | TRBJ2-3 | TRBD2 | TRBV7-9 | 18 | CASSRTTQTSVYTDTQYF | TGTGCCAGCAGCCGTACCACTCAGACTAGCGTATACACAGATACGCAGTATTTT
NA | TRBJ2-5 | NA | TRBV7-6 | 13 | CASSASYQETQYF | TGTGCCAGCAGCGCCTCCTACCAAGAGACCCAGTACTTC
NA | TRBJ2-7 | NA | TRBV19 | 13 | CASSRQTGYEQYF | TGTGCCAGTAGCCGGCAGACTGGATACGAGCAGTACTTC
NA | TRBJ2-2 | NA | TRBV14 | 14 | CASSQDLRAGELFF | TGTGCCAGCAGCCAAGATCTGCGGGCCGGGGAGCTGTTTTTT
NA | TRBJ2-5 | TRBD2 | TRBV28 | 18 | CASSLGIFWTSEQETQYF | TGTGCCAGCAGTTTAGGCATTTTTTGGACTAGCGAACAAGAGACCCAGTACTTC
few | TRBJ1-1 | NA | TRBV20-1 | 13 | CSASGGANTEAFF | TGCAGTGCTAGTGGGGGGGCGAACACTGAAGCTTTCTTT
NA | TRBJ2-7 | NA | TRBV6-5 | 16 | CASSSASRRDSYEQYF | TGTGCCAGCAGTTCAGCATCAAGGCGGGACTCCTACGAGCAGTACTTC
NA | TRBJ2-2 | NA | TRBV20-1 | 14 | CSARASSNTGELFF | TGCAGTGCTAGGGCTAGTTCGAACACCGGGGAGCTGTTTTTT
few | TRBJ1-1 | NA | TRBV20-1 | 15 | CSASSGGWFLTEAFF | TGCAGTGCTAGTAGTGGGGGGTGGTTCTTAACTGAAGCTTTCTTT
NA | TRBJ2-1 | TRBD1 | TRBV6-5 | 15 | CASSYGDRGTNEQFF | TGTGCCAGCAGTTACGGCGACAGGGGGACCAATGAGCAGTTCTTC
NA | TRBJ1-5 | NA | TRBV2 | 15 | CASSLIGQNGQPQHF | TGTGCCAGCAGTTTGATTGGACAGAACGGTCAGCCCCAGCATTTT
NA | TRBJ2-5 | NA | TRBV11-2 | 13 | CASSLAEQETQYF | TGTGCCAGCAGCTTAGCAGAACAAGAGACCCAGTACTTC
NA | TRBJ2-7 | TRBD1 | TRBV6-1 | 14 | CASSPQGWLSEQYF | TGTGCCAGCAGTCCACAGGGGTGGCTCAGCGAGCAGTACTTC
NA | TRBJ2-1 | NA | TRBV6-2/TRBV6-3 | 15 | CASSYGGMGGNEQFF | TGTGCCAGCAGTTACGGGGGGATGGGTGGCAATGAGCAGTTCTTC
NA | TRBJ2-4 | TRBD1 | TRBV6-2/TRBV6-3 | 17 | CASSPGQGGAGVGTQYF | TGTGCCAGCAGCCCTGGACAGGGGGGGGCCGGGGTTGGGACTCAGTACTTC
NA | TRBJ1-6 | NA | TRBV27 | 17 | CASKRGGISIRNSPLHF | TGTGCCAGCAAGAGGGGGGGGATCAGTATAAGAAATTCACCCCTCCACTTT
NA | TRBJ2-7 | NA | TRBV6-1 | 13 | CASSENGLVEQYF | TGTGCCAGCAGTGAAAACGGCTTAGTGGAGCAGTACTTC
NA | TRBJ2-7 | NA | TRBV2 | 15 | CASRRVAGSSYEQYF | TGTGCCAGCAGGCGAGTGGCGGGCAGCTCCTACGAGCAGTACTTC
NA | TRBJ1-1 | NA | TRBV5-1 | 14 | CASSLRGGSTEAFF | TGCGCCAGCAGCTTGAGGGGGGGTTCCACTGAAGCTTTCTTT
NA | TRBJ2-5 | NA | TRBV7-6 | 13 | CASRSGAKETQYF | TGTGCCAGCAGGTCTGGGGCTAAGGAGACCCAGTACTTC
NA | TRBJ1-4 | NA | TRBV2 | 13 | CASSRGRDEKLFF | TGTGCCAGCAGTAGGGGCAGGGATGAAAAACTGTTTTTT
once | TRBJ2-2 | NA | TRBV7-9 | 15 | CASSYRGRDPGELFF | TGTGCCAGCAGCTATCGGGGACGCGATCCCGGGGAGCTGTTTTTT
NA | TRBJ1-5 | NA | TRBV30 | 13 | CAWSVTNNQPQHF | TGTGCCTGGAGTGTAACGAATAATCAGCCCCAGCATTTT
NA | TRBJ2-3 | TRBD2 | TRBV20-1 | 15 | CSAPGTSGTTDTQYF | TGCAGTGCTCCGGGGACTAGCGGGACGACAGATACGCAGTATTTT
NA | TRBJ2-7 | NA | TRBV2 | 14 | CASTVDGSGYEQYF | TGTGCCAGCACGGTAGACGGGAGCGGGTACGAGCAGTACTTC
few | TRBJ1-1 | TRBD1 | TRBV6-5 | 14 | CASSYGQVNTEAFF | TGTGCCAGCAGTTACGGACAGGTGAACACTGAAGCTTTCTTT
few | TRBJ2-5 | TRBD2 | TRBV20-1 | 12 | CSAPASGETQYF | TGCAGTGCTCCCGCTAGCGGGGAGACCCAGTACTTC
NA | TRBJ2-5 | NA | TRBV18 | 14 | CASSPEGREETQYF | TGTGCCAGCTCACCCGAGGGCAGGGAAGAGACCCAGTACTTC
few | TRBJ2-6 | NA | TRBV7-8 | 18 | CASSVPGLDFSGANVLTF | TGTGCCAGCAGCGTCCCGGGGCTGGATTTCTCTGGGGCCAACGTCCTGACTTTC
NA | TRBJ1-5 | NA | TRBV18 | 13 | CASSPSTTEPQHF | TGTGCCAGCTCCCCAAGTACGACAGAGCCCCAGCATTTT
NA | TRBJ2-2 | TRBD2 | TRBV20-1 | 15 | CSAGGLAGDTGELFF | TGCAGTGCTGGGGGACTAGCGGGGGACACCGGGGAGCTGTTTTTT
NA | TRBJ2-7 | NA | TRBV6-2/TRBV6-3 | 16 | CASSYKSVPRAYEQYF | TGTGCCAGCAGTTACAAGTCTGTCCCCAGGGCTTACGAGCAGTACTTC
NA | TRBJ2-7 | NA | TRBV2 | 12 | CASRPDITEQYF | TGTGCCAGCAGGCCGGACATTACCGAGCAGTACTTC
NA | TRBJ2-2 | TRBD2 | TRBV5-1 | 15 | CASSPLAGATGELFF | TGCGCCAGCAGTCCGCTAGCGGGTGCAACCGGGGAGCTGTTTTTT
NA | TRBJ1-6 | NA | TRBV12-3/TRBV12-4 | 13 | CASSLYLGSPLHF | TGTGCCAGCTCGCTATACCTTGGTTCACCCCTCCACTTT
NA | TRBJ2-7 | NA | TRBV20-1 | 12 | CSAGGRVDEQYF | TGCAGTGCTGGGGGACGGGTCGACGAGCAGTACTTC
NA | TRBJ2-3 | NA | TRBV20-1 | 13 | CSARKTSTDTQYF | TGCAGTGCTAGGAAGACTAGCACAGATACGCAGTATTTT
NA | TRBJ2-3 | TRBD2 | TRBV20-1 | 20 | CSARYSGTSGRPMNTDTQYF | TGCAGTGCTAGATATTCAGGGACTAGCGGGAGACCCATGAACACAGATACGCAGTATTTT
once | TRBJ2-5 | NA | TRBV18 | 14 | CASSPSARDETQYF | TGTGCCAGCTCACCATCGGCCAGGGATGAGACCCAGTACTTC
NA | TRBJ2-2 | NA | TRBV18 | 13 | CASSPQGAGELFF | TGTGCCAGCTCACCACAGGGGGCCGGGGAGCTGTTTTTT
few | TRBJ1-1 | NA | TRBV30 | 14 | CAWSPGLRNTEAFF | TGTGCCTGGAGCCCCGGACTTCGGAACACTGAAGCTTTCTTT
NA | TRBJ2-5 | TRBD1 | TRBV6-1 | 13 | CASRWDRQETQYF | TGTGCCAGCAGGTGGGACAGACAAGAGACCCAGTACTTC
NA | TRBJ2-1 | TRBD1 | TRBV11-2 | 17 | CASSLLGQSLSYNEQFF | TGTGCCAGCAGCTTATTGGGACAGTCCCTCTCCTACAATGAGCAGTTCTTC
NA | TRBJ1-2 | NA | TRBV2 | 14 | CASSAAQGNYGYTF | TGTGCCAGCAGCGCGGCCCAGGGCAACTATGGCTACACCTTC
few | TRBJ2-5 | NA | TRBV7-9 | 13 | CASSPYIWETQYF | TGTGCCAGCAGCCCCTACATATGGGAGACCCAGTACTTC
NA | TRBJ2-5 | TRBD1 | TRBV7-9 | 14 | CASSIGTAQETQYF | TGTGCCAGCAGCATCGGGACAGCCCAAGAGACCCAGTACTTC
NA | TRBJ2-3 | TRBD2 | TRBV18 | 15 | CASSPPAGDPDTQYF | TGTGCCAGCTCACCACCGGCGGGAGACCCAGATACGCAGTATTTT
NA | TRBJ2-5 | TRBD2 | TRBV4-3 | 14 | CASSQAGGGETQYF | TGCGCCAGCAGCCAAGCGGGAGGTGGAGAGACCCAGTACTTC
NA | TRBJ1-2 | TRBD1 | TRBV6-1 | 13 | CASSEGTGLGYTF | TGTGCCAGCAGTGAGGGGACAGGGCTTGGCTACACCTTC
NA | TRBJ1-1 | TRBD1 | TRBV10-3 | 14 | CAISDGRGLTEAFF | TGTGCCATCAGTGACGGCAGGGGGCTCACTGAAGCTTTCTTT
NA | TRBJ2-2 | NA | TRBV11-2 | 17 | CASSLGWGNTNTGELFF | TGTGCCAGCAGCTTAGGTTGGGGGAATACAAACACCGGGGAGCTGTTTTTT